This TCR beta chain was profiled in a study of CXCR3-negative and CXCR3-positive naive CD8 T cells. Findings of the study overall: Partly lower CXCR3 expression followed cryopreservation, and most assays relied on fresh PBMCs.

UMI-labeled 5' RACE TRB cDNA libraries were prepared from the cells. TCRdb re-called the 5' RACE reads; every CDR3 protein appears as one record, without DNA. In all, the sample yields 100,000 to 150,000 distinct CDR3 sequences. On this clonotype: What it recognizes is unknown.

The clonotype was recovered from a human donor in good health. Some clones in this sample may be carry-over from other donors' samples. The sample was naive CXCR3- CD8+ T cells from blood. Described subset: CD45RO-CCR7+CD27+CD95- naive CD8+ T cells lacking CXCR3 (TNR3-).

CDR3 region: CSVAGSSYNEQFF. This chain links TRBV29-1 with TRBJ2-1. CDR3 length: 13 residues. Germline CDR1 SQVTM, CDR2 ANQGSEA.